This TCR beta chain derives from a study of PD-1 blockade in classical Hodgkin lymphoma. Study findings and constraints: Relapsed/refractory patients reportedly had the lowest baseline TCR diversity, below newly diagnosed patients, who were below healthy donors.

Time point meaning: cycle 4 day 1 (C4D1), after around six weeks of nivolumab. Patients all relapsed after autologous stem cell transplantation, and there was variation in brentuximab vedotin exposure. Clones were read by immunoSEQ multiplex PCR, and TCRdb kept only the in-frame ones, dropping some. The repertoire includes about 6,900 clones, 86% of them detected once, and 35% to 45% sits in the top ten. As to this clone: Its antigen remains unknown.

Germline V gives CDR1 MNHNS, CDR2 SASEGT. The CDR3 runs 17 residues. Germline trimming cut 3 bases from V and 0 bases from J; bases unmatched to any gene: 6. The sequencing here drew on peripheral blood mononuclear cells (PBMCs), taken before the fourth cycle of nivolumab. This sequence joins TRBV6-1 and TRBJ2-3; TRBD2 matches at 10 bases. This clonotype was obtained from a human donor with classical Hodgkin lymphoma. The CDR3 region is CASSDKRGGSSTDTQYF. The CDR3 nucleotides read TGTGCCAGCAGTGATAAGCGGGGGGGGTCTAGCACAGATACGCAGTATTTT.